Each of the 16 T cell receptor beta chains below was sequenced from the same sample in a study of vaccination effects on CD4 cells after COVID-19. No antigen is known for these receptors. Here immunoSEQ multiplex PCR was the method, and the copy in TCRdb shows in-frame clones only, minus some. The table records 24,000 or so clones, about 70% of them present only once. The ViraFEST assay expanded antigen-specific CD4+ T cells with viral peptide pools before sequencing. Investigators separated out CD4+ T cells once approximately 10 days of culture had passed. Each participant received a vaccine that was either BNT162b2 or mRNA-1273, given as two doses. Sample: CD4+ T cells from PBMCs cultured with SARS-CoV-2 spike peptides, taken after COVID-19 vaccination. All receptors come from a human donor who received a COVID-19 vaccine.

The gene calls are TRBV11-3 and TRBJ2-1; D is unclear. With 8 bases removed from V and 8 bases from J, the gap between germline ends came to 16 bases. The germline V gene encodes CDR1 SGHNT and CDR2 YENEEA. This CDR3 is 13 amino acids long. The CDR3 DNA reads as TGTGCCAGCGGGGTCAACGGAGTCGATGAGCAGTTCTTC. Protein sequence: CASGVNGVDEQFF.

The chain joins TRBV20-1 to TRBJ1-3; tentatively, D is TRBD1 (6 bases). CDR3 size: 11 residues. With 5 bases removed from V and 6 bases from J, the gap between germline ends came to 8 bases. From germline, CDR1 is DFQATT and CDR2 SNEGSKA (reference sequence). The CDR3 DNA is TGCAGTGCTCAGGGGATAAACACCATATATTTT. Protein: CSAQGINTIYF.

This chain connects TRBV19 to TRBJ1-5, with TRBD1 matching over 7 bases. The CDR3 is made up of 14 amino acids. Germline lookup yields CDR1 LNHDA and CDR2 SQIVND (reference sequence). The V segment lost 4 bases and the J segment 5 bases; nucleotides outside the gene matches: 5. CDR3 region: CASSTAGGDQPQHF. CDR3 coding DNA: TGTGCCAGTAGTACCGCAGGGGGTGATCAGCCCCAGCATTTT.

The CDR3 coding sequence is TGTGCCATCAGTAAACAGGGGGCCTACGAGCAGTACTTC. Protein product: CAISKQGAYEQYF. The chain is built from TRBV10-3 and TRBJ2-7; 8 positions match TRBD1. With V trimmed by 5 bases and J by 2 bases, 2 bases remained unmatched. Germline V gene sequence: CDR1 ENHRY, CDR2 SYGVKD. CDR3 size: 13 residues.

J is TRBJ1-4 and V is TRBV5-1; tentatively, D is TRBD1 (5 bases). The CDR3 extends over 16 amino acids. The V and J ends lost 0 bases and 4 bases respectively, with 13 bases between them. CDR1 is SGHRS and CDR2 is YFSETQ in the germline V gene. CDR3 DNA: TGCGCCAGCAGCTTGGATTTGACAGCTCTTAATGAAAAACTGTTTTTT. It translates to CASSLDLTALNEKLFF. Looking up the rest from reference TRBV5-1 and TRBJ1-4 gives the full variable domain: KAGVTQTPRYLIKTRGQQVTLSCSPISGHRSVSWYQQTPGQGLQFLFEYFSETQRNKGNFPGRFSGRQFSNSRSEMNVSTLELGDSALYLCASSLDLTALNEKLFFGSGTQLSVL.

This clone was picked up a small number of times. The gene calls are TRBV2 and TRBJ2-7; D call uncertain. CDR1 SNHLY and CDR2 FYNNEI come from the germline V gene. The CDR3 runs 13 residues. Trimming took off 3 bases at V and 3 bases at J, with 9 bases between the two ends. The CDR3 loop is CASSEDHGYEQYF. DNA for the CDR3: TGTGCCAGCAGTGAGGATCACGGCTACGAGCAGTACTTC. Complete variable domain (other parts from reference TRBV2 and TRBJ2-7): EPEVTQTPSHQVTQMGQEVILRCVPISNHLYFYWYRQILGQKVEFLVSFYNNEISEKSEIFDDQFSVERPDGSNFTLKIRSTKLEDSAMYFCASSEDHGYEQYFGPGTRLTVT.

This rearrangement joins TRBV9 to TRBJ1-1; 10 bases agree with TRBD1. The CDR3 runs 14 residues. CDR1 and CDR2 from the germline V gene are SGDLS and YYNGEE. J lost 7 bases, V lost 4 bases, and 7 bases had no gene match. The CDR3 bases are TGTGCCAGCAGCCCCGGGGACAGGGGCAGTGAAGCTTTCTTT. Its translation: CASSPGDRGSEAFF.

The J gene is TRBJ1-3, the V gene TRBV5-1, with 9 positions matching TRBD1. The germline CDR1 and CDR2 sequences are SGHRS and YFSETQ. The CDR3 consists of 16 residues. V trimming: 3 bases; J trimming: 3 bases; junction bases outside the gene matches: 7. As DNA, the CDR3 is TGCGCCAGCAGCTGGGGACAGGGAATTTATGGAAACACCATATATTTT. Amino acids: CASSWGQGIYGNTIYF.

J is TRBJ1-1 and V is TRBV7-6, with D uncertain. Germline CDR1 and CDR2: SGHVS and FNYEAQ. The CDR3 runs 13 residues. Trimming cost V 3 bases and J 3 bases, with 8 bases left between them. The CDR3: CASSFNEYTEAFF. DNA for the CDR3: TGTGCCAGCAGCTTTAACGAGTACACTGAAGCTTTCTTT.

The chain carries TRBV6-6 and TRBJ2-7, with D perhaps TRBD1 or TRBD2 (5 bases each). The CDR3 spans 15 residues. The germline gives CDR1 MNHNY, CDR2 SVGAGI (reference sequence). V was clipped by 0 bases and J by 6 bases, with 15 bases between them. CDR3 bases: TGTGCCAGCAGTTACTCCATGGGACGGTCTGGCGAGCAGTACTTC. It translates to CASSYSMGRSGEQYF.

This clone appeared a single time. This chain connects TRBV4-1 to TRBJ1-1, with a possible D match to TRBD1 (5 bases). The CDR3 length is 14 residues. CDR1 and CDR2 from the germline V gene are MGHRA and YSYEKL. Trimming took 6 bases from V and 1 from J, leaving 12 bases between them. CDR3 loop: CASSLGEENTEAFF. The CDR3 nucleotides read TGCGCCAGCAGTTTAGGGGAAGAGAACACTGAAGCTTTCTTT.

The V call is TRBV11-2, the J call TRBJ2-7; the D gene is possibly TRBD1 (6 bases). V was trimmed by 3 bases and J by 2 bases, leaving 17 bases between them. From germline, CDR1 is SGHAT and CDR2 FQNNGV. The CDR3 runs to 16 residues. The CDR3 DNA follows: TGTGCCAGCAGCTTCTCGACAGGCCCCTCTACCTACGAGCAGTACTTC. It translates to CASSFSTGPSTYEQYF. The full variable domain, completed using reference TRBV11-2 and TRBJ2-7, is EAGVAQSPRYKIIEKRQSVAFWCNPISGHATLYWYQQILGQGPKLLIQFQNNGVVDDSQLPKDRFSAERLKGVDSTLKIQPAKLEDSAVYLCASSFSTGPSTYEQYFGPGTRLTVT.

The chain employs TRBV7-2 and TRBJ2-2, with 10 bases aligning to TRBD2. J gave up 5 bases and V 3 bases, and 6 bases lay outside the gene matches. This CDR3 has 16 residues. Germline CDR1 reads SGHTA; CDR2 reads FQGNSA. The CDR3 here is CASSFRERGGTGELFF. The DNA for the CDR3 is TGTGCCAGCAGCTTTCGGGAGCGGGGGGGTACCGGGGAGCTGTTTTTT.

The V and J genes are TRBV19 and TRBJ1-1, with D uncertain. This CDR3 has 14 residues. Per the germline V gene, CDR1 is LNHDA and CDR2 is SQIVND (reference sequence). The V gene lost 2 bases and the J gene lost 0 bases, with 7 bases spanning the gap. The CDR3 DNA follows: TGTGCCAGTAGTATAATAGGTATGAACACTGAAGCTTTCTTT. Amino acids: CASSIIGMNTEAFF.

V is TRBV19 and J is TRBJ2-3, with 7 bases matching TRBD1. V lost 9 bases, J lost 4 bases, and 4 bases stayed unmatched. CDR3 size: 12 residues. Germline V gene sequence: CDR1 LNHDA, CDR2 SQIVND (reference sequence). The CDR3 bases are TGTGCCAGGACAGGGTTGGCAGATACGCAGTATTTT. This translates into CARTGLADTQYF.

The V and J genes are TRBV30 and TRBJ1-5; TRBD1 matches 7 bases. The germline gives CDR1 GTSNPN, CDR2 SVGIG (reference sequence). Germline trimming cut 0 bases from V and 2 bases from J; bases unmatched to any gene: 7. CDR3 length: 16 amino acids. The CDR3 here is CAWSVQGIFGNQPQHF. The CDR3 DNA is TGTGCCTGGAGTGTACAGGGGATTTTTGGCAATCAGCCCCAGCATTTT.